This T cell receptor (beta chain) was sequenced for a study of radiation and T cells in renal cell carcinoma. Findings and limits, study-wide: From baseline, blood top tumor clonotypes peaked at 2 weeks post-radiation.

The CDR3 sequence is 14 residues long. The germline V gene encodes CDR1 SGHRS and CDR2 YFSETQ. V shed 2 bases and J shed 6 bases, with 13 bases lying between them. This clone was seen a single time. No antigen is known for it. The sample's time point: baseline pretreatment blood. Described treatment: 15 Gy SBRT to primary tumor, nephrectomy 4 weeks later. The tumor was a clear cell renal cell carcinoma. Libraries were prepared by immunoSEQ multiplex PCR; TCRdb keeps only in-frame clonotypes and omits some of them. The sample includes 70,000 to 100,000 clones, approximately 80% of them seen just once. This material consisted of blood, taken from a patient whose treatment included radiotherapy and nephrectomy. The chain recombines TRBV5-1 with TRBJ2-3, with D possibly TRBD2 on 6 matching bases. The sequence came from a man aged 55-75 years with renal cell carcinoma. CDR3 sequence (DNA): TGCGCCAGCAGCTTAGAGGGAGGAGGTGATACGCAGTATTTT. Residues: CASSLEGGGDTQYF.